These T cell receptor beta chains were read from a single sample in a study of T cell repertoires in cytomegalovirus infection. TCRdb called the reads again in MiXCR, with one record for every CDR3 protein. The sample holds about 200,000 distinct CDR3 sequences, less than 9.5% seen once. Sequences were obtained from PBMCs. Receptors originate from a human donor in good health (CMV status not recorded). Some clones in this sample may be carry-over from other donors' samples. The CDR3 runs from the conserved cysteine through the conserved F or W. A D gene is named only where the DNA matches it firmly. The size field is filled for only some rows; it gives once, few, many or a size class.

clone size	D gene	V gene	J gene	CDR3 length	CDR3 DNA	CDR3 protein
few	.	TRBV28	TRBJ1-5	14	TGTGCCAGCAGTCCACTCCCCGGGTATCAGCCCCAGCATTTT	CASSPLPGYQPQHF
many	TRBD1	TRBV12-3/TRBV12-4	TRBJ2-3	16	TGTGCCAGCAGTCCCCAAACAGGGGGGAAGATAAATACGCAGTATTTT	CASSPQTGGKINTQYF
few	TRBD1	TRBV5-1	TRBJ2-7	15	TGCGCCAGCAGCTTGTCTGGGACAGGTTGGGACGAGCAGTACTTC	CASSLSGTGWDEQYF
many	TRBD1	TRBV27	TRBJ2-7	14	TGTGCCAGCAGTTTGACAGGGAAATTCTACGAGCAGTACTTC	CASSLTGKFYEQYF
few	.	TRBV20-1	TRBJ2-1	15	TGCAGTGCTATTAGGACAGATACCGTTAGAGCTGAGCAGTTCTTC	CSAIRTDTVRAEQFF
once	.	TRBV5-1	TRBJ2-3	13	TGCGCCAGCAGCTCTTGGGATAAAGATACGCAGTATTTT	CASSSWDKDTQYF
many	TRBD1	TRBV14	TRBJ1-6	14	TGTGCCAGCAAGGGACAGGTGACCAATTCACCCCTCCACTTT	CASKGQVTNSPLHF
many	.	TRBV7-8	TRBJ1-4	15	TGTGCCAGCAGCTTAGGGGCGGGGAGAGGTGAAAAACTGTTTTTT	CASSLGAGRGEKLFF
few	TRBD1	TRBV28	TRBJ2-2	16	TGTGCCAGCAGTTTGGAAGGGACAGGGAACACCGGGGAGCTGTTTTTT	CASSLEGTGNTGELFF
few	TRBD1	TRBV3-1	TRBJ2-3	15	TGTGCCAGCAGCCAAGAAACAGGGGCCACAGATACGCAGTATTTT	CASSQETGATDTQYF
many	TRBD2	TRBV4-3	TRBJ2-3	18	TGCGCCAGCAGCCAAGCGGGGCTAGCGGGAGTGGGGACAGATACGCAGTATTTT	CASSQAGLAGVGTDTQYF
few	TRBD1	TRBV20-1	TRBJ2-7	16	TGCAGTGCCGAACTTCCCGGGACAGGGGGCTCCTACGAGCAGTACTTC	CSAELPGTGGSYEQYF
.	.	TRBV28	TRBJ1-2	14	TGTGCCAGCAGCCGAACGACAGTTTCCTATGGCTACACCTTC	CASSRTTVSYGYTF
many	.	TRBV12-3/TRBV12-4	TRBJ1-2	12	TGTGCCAGCAGTTTAGGCAACTATGGCTACACCTTC	CASSLGNYGYTF
few	TRBD2	TRBV29-1	TRBJ2-1	13	TGCAGCGGCCGACTAGCGGGAGTTCATGAGCAGTTCTTC	CSGRLAGVHEQFF
many	.	TRBV7-6	TRBJ2-2	12	TGTGCCAGCACCCCCGAGCCCCGGGAGCTGTTTTTT	CASTPEPRELFF
.	.	TRBV24-1	TRBJ2-5	13	TGTGCCACCTCTGGGACACTGACGGAGACCCAGTACTTC	CATSGTLTETQYF
.	.	TRBV7-9	TRBJ2-3	15	TGTGCCAGCAGCTTAGGGAGGGCCAGAACAGATACGCAGTATTTT	CASSLGRARTDTQYF
many	TRBD2	TRBV7-2	TRBJ2-5	18	TGTGCCAGCAGCGGTTTCAGATGGACTAGCGGACTCCAAGAGACCCAGTACTTC	CASSGFRWTSGLQETQYF
.	TRBD2	TRBV7-2	TRBJ2-1	17	TGTGCCAGCAGCTTACGATTTACTAGCGGGAGAATGAATGAGCAGTGCTTC	CASSLRFTSGRMNEQCF
many	TRBD1	TRBV7-8	TRBJ1-1	15	TGTGCCAGCAGCTTAACGGACAGGGCGAACACTGAAGCTTTCTTT	CASSLTDRANTEAFF
.	.	TRBV2	TRBJ1-5	15	TGTGCCAGCAGTGAAGCTGGGGCCCCAGGAGCGTCCCAGCATTTT	CASSEAGAPGASQHF
many	.	TRBV28	TRBJ2-3	11	TGTGCCAGCACCGGACGGAGTAGGCAGTATTTT	CASTGRSRQYF
many	TRBD1	TRBV6-5	TRBJ1-2	16	TGTGCCAGCAGTCCGGGACAGGGGCATATGGGCTATGGCTACACCTTC	CASSPGQGHMGYGYTF
many	.	TRBV7-2	TRBJ1-6	14	TGTGCCAGCAGCTTATTGAAGCAGAATTCACCCCTCCACTTT	CASSLLKQNSPLHF
many	.	TRBV7-2	TRBJ2-7	14	TGTGCCAGCAGCTCCGAGGGGAGCTCCTACGAGCAGTACTTC	CASSSEGSSYEQYF
many	.	TRBV7-2	TRBJ1-2	14	TGTGCCAGCAGCTCCTCCGGGATTCCTTATGGCTACACCTTC	CASSSSGIPYGYTF
.	.	TRBV7-9	TRBJ1-4	15	TGTGCCAGCAGCACCGGACGCAAGATTAATGAAAAACTGTTTTTT	CASSTGRKINEKLFF
.	.	TRBV3-1	TRBJ2-5	13	TGTGCCAGCAGCTCACGTCAGTTGGAGACCCAGTACTTC	CASSSRQLETQYF
many	.	TRBV12-3/TRBV12-4	TRBJ1-5	18	TGTGCCAGCAGTTTAGCATCAGTGGGGGGCGGCAGCAATCAGCCCCAGCATTTT	CASSLASVGGGSNQPQHF
many	.	TRBV5-5	TRBJ2-3	15	TGTGCCAGCAGCTTGGGGGGCGATGGCACAGATACGCAGTATTTT	CASSLGGDGTDTQYF
many	.	TRBV7-9	TRBJ2-3	15	TGTGCCAGCAGCCCCATCCAGGATATCACAGATACGCAGTATTTT	CASSPIQDITDTQYF
.	TRBD1	TRBV10-3	TRBJ1-2	14	TGTGCCATCAAGGTGGACAGGGATTTCTATGGCTACACCTTC	CAIKVDRDFYGYTF
.	.	TRBV20-1	TRBJ2-3	15	TGCAGTGCTACCATCCCGGCCCCGGGCACAGATACGCAGTATTTT	CSATIPAPGTDTQYF
.	.	TRBV15	TRBJ1-5	14	TGTGCCACCAGCATCGGGGGCGGCAATCAGCCCCAGCATTTT	CATSIGGGNQPQHF
many	.	TRBV7-9	TRBJ1-2	13	TGTGCCAGCAGCTTCCTGGCTCCCGGTGGCTACACCTTC	CASSFLAPGGYTF
few	TRBD1	TRBV13	TRBJ1-4	14	TGTGCCAGCAGCGTCAGGGGGCCCATTGAAAAACTGTTTTTT	CASSVRGPIEKLFF
many	TRBD1	TRBV5-4	TRBJ2-5	13	TGTGCCAGCAGCCTGGACAGGGGGGAGTCCCAGTACTTC	CASSLDRGESQYF
many	TRBD2	TRBV5-5	TRBJ2-3	17	TGTGCCAGCAGCTTGAAAGGGCTAGCGGGACACACAGATACGCAGTATTTT	CASSLKGLAGHTDTQYF